Listed below are T cell receptor beta chains from one sample, sequenced in a study of post-analysis software for immune sequencing data. TCRdb reprocessed the PCR reads with MiXCR, giving one entry per CDR3 protein. The repertoire holds about 540,000 distinct CDR3 sequences, with around a third as singletons. The sample taken for sequencing was blood. Receptor source: a girl aged 2-17 years with multiple sclerosis. Each CDR3 is given with its conserved first and last residue. A D gene is named only where the DNA matches it firmly. Only some rows state a clone size, as once, few, many or a class for expanded clones.

J,V,D,size,CDR3,DNA
TRBJ2-1,TRBV4-2,TRBD2,.,CASSQRRGGPHEQFF,TGTGCCAGCAGCCAGAGGCGGGGGGGCCCCCATGAGCAGTTCTTC
TRBJ2-1,TRBV7-2,.,.,CASSGGPYRYNEQFF,TGTGCCAGCAGCGGGGGGCCTTACCGCTACAATGAGCAGTTCTTC
TRBJ2-7,TRBV10-3,TRBD2,.,CAISEWASGQTMGEQYF,TGTGCCATCAGTGAGTGGGCTAGCGGGCAAACGATGGGGGAGCAGTACTTC
TRBJ2-1,TRBV4-2,TRBD2,few,CASSRLAGGDEQFF,TGTGCCAGCAGCCGACTAGCGGGCGGGGATGAGCAGTTCTTC
TRBJ2-3,TRBV11-2,TRBD2,few,CASSFPTSGGLTDTQYF,TGTGCCAGCAGCTTCCCGACTAGCGGGGGGCTCACAGATACGCAGTATTTT
TRBJ1-6,TRBV6-5,.,.,CASRDSNSPLHF,TGTGCCAGCAGGGACAGTAATTCACCCCTCCACTTT
TRBJ2-5,TRBV28,.,few,CASSLDVDRDSQETQYF,TGTGCCAGCAGTTTAGACGTCGACAGGGACTCCCAAGAGACCCAGTACTTC
TRBJ2-5,TRBV18,TRBD2,.,CASSPGLARRETQYF,TGTGCCAGCTCACCAGGACTAGCGAGGAGGGAGACCCAGTACTTC
TRBJ2-3,TRBV5-8,.,few,CASSLALGGGTDTQYF,TGTGCCAGCAGCTTGGCCTTGGGGGGTGGAACAGATACGCAGTATTTT
TRBJ2-1,TRBV6-4,.,few,CASSDSAGGRYNEQFF,TGTGCCAGCAGTGACTCAGCGGGCGGTCGCTACAATGAGCAGTTCTTC